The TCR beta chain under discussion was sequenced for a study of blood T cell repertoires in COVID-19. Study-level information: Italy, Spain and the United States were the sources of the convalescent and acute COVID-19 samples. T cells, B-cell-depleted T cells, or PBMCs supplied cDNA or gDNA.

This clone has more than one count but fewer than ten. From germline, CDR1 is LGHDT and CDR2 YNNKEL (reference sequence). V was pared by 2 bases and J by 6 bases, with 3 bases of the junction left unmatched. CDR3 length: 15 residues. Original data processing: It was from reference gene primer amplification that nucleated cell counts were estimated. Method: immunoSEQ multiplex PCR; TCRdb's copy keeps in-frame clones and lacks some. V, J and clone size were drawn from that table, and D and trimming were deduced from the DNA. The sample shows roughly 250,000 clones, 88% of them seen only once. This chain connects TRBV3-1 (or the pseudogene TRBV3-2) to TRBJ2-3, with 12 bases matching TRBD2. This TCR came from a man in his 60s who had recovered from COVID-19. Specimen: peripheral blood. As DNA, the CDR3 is TGTGCCAGCAGCCAATCTAGCGGGGGGGCCGATACGCAGTATTTT. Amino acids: CASSQSSGGADTQYF.